This T cell receptor (beta chain) was profiled in a study of spatial heterogeneity in lung cancer. Study information: Strong correlation was found between tumor-region TCR transcript counts and a T cell module score from matched bulk RNA-seq.

This clonotype was observed a handful of times. The antigen is not known. Individual TCR cDNA molecules each bore their own unique molecular identifier. Each CDR3 protein gets one entry after TCRdb re-called the 5' RACE reads with MiXCR. The table lists around 100,000 distinct CDR3 sequences, under 4.5% of them singletons. The time point was: sample taken at primary tumor resection. The donors comprised some 70 untreated early-stage non-small cell lung cancer patients. CDR1 MDHEN and CDR2 SYDVKM come from the germline V gene. The CDR3 totals 15 residues. V lost 5 bases and J lost 8; bases outside the gene matches: 12. Study-wide points: Tumor mutation count correlated with how many alpha and beta TCRs expanded intratumorally. Coverage of tumor T cells, an estimated figure, was roughly 7.2% for alpha and 13% to 15% for beta chains.

The material was lung tumor tissue, obtained at surgery. This clonotype was sampled from a male donor with early-stage non-small cell lung cancer. J is TRBJ2-4 and V is TRBV28, with 7 positions matching TRBD1. The CDR3 protein is CASSPTGTVRDIQYF. CDR3 nucleotide sequence: TGTGCCAGCAGTCCCACCGGGACAGTGAGAGACATTCAGTACTTC.